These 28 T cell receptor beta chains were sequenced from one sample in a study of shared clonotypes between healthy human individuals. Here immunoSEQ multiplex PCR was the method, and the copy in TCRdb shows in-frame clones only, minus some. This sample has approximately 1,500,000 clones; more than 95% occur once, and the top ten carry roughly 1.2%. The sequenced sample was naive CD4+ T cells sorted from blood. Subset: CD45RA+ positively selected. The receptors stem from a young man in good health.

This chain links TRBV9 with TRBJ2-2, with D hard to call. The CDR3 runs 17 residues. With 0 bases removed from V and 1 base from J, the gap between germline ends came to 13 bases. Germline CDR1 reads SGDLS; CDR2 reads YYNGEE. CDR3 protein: CASSVEMRRQNTGELFF. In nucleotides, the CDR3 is TGTGCCAGCAGCGTAGAGATGAGGCGGCAGAACACCGGGGAGCTGTTTTTT.

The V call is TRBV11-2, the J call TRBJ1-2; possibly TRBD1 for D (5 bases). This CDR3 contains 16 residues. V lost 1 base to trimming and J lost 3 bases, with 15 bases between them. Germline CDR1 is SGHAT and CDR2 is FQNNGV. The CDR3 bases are TGTGCCAGCAGCTTAGGTCTCAGGGCCGAACACTATGGCTACACCTTC. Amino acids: CASSLGLRAEHYGYTF.

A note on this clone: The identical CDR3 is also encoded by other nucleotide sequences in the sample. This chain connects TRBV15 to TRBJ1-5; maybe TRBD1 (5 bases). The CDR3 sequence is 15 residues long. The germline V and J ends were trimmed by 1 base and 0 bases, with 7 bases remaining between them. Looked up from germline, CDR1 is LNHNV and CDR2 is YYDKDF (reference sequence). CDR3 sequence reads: CATSRGGDSNQPQHF. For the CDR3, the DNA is TGTGCCACCAGCAGAGGAGGGGATAGCAATCAGCCCCAGCATTTT. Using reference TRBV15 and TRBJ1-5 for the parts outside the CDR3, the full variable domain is DAMVIQNPRYQVTQFGKPVTLSCSQTLNHNVMYWYQQKSSQAPKLLFHYYDKDFNNEADTPDNFQSRRPNTSFCFLDIRSPGLGDTAMYLCATSRGGDSNQPQHFGDGTRLSIL.

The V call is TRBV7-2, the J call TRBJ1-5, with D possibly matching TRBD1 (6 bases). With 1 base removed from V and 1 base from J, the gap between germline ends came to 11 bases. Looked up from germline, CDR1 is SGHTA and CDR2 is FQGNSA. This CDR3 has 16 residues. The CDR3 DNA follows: TGTGCCAGCAGCTTAGTAGGGGGTACGAGCAATCAGCCCCAGCATTTT. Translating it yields CASSLVGGTSNQPQHF.

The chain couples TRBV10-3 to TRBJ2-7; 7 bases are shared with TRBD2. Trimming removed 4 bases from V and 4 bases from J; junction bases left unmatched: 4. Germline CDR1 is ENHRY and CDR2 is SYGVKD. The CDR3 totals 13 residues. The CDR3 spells CAISGAGLYEQYF. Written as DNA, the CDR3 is TGTGCCATCAGTGGAGCGGGGCTTTACGAGCAGTACTTC.

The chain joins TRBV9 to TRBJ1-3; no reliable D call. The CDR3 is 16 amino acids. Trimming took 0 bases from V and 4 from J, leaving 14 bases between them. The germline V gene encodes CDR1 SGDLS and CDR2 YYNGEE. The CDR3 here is CASSVEGRNGGNTIYF. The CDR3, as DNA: TGTGCCAGCAGCGTAGAAGGTAGGAACGGAGGAAACACCATATATTTT.

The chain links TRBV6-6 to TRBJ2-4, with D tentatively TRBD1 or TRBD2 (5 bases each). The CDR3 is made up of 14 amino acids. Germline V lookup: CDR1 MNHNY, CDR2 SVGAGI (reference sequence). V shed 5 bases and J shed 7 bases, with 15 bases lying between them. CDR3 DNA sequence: TGTGCCAGCAGTGAGACGGGGCGAGGGAACATTCAGTACTTC. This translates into CASSETGRGNIQYF.

The CDR3 DNA follows: TGTGCCATCCAGGGGAACTATGGCTACACCTTC. This translates into CAIQGNYGYTF. J is TRBJ1-2 and V is TRBV2, with TRBD1 as a possible D gene (6 bases). V lost 10 bases to trimming and J lost 2 bases, with 8 bases between them. The CDR3 runs 11 residues. Germline V gene lookup returns CDR1 SNHLY and CDR2 FYNNEI. The complete variable domain, with remaining parts taken from reference TRBV2 and TRBJ1-2, reads EPEVTQTPSHQVTQMGQEVILRCVPISNHLYFYWYRQILGQKVEFLVSFYNNEISEKSEIFDDQFSVERPDGSNFTLKIRSTKLEDSAMYFCAIQGNYGYTFGSGTRLTVV.

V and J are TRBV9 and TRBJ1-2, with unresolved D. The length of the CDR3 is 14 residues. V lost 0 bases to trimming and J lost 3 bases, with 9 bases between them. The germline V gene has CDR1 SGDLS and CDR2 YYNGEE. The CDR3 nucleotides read TGTGCCAGCAGCGTAGACGGGCAAGACTATGGCTACACCTTC. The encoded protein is CASSVDGQDYGYTF.

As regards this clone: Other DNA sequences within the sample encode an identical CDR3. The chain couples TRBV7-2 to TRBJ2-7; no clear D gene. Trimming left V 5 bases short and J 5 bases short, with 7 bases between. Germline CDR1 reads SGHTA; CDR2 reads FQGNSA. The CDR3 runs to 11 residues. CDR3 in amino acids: CASSLVNEQYF. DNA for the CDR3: TGTGCCAGCAGCCTAGTGAACGAGCAGTACTTC. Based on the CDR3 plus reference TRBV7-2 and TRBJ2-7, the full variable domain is GAGVSQSPSNKVTEKGKDVELRCDPISGHTALYWYRQSLGQGLEFLIYFQGNSAPDKSGLPSDRFSAERTGGSVSTLTIQRTQQEDSAVYLCASSLVNEQYFGPGTRLTVT.

In nucleotides, the CDR3 is TGTGCCAGCAGTTCCAGACTAGCCGGGGAGCTGTTTTTT. Its translation: CASSSRLAGELFF. The chain links TRBV6-6 to TRBJ2-2, with a tentative D call TRBD2 (6 bases). V was shortened by 4 bases and J by 6 bases, with 9 bases between the two germline ends. Germline loops: CDR1 MNHNY, CDR2 SVGAGI (reference sequence). CDR3 length: 13 amino acids.

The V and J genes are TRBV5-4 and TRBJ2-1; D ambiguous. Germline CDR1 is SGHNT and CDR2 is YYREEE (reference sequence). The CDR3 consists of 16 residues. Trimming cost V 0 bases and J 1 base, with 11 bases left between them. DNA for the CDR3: TGTGCCAGCAGCTTGGCCGGTCTCTTATCCTACAATGAGCAGTTCTTC. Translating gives CASSLAGLLSYNEQFF.

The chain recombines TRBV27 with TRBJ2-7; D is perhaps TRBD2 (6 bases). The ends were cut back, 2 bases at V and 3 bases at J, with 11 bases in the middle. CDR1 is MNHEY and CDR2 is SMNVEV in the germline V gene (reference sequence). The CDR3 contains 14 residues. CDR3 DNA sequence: TGTGCCAGCAGTTTAGTTAGAGCGGGCTACGAGCAGTACTTC. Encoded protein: CASSLVRAGYEQYF.

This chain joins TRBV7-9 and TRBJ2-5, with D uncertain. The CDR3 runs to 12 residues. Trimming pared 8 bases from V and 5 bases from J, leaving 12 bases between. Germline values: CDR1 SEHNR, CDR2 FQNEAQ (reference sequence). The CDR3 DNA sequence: TGTGCCAGCCTCCCGCTAGGGGAGACCCAGTACTTC. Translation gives CASLPLGETQYF.

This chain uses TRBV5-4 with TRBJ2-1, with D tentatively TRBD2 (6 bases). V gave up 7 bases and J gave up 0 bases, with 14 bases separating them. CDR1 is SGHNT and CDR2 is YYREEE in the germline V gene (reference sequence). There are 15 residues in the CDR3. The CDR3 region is CASAIKGLSYNEQFF. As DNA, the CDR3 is TGTGCCAGCGCGATCAAGGGACTCTCCTACAATGAGCAGTTCTTC.

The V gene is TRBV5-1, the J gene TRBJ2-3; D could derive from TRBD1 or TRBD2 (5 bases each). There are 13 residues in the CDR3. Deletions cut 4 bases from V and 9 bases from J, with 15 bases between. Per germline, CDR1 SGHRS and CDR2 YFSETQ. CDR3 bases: TGCGCCAGCAGCCCCAACCGGGACCCGACGCAGTATTTT. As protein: CASSPNRDPTQYF. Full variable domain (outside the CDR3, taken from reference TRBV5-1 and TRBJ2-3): KAGVTQTPRYLIKTRGQQVTLSCSPISGHRSVSWYQQTPGQGLQFLFEYFSETQRNKGNFPGRFSGRQFSNSRSEMNVSTLELGDSALYLCASSPNRDPTQYFGPGTRLTVL.

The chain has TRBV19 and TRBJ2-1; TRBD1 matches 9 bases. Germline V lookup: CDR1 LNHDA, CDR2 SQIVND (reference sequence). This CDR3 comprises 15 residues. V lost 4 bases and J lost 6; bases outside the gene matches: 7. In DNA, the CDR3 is TGTGCCAGTAGTACCTGGACAGGGGCGGGCAATGAGCAGTTCTTC. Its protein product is CASSTWTGAGNEQFF.

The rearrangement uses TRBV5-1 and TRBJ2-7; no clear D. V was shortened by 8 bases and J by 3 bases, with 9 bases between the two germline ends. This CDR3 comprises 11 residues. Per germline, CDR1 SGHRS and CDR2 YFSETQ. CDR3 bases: TGCGCCAGGGTCGGGCTCTACGAGCAGTACTTC. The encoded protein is CARVGLYEQYF.

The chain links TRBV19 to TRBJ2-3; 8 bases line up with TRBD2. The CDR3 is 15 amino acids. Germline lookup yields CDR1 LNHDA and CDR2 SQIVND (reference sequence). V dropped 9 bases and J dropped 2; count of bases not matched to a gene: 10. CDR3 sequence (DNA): TGTGCCAGCGCCCAACTAGCGGCTCCCACAGATACGCAGTATTTT. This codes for CASAQLAAPTDTQYF.

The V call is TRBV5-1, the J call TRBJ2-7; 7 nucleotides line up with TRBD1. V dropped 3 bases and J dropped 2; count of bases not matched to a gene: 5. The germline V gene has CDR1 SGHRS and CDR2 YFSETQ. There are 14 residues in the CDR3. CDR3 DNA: TGCGCCAGCAGCTCCCCGGACAGGACCTACGAGCAGTACTTC. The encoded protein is CASSSPDRTYEQYF.

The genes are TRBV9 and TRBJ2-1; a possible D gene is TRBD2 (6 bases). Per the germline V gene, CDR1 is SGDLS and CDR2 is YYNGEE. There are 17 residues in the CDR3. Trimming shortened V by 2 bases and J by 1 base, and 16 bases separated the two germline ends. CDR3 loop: CASSVWPVRESYNEQFF. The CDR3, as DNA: TGTGCCAGCAGCGTGTGGCCCGTGCGGGAATCCTACAATGAGCAGTTCTTC.

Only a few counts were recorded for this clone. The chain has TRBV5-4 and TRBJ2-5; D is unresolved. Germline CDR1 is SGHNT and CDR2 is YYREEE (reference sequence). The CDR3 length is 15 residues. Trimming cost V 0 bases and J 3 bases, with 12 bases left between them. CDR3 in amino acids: CASSLAVRTEETQYF. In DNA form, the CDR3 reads TGTGCCAGCAGCTTGGCCGTCAGAACAGAAGAGACCCAGTACTTC.

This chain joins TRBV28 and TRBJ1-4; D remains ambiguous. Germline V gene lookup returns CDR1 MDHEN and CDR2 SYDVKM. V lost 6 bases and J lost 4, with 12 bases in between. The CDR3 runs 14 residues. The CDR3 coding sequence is TGTGCCAGCAGCGCCGGAGGGCTTAATGAAAAACTGTTTTTT. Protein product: CASSAGGLNEKLFF.

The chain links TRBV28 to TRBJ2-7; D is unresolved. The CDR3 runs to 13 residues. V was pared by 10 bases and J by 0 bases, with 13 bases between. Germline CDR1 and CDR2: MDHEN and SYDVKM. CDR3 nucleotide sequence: TGTGCCACCGAGAACACGAGCTCCTACGAGCAGTACTTC. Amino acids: CATENTSSYEQYF.

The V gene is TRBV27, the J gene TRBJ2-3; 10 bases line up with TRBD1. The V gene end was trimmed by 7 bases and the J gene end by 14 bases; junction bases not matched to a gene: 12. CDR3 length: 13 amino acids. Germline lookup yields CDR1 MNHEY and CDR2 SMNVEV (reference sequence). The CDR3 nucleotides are TGTGCCAGCACTCAAAGTGGACAGGGGGGGGCGTATTTT. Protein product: CASTQSGQGGAYF.

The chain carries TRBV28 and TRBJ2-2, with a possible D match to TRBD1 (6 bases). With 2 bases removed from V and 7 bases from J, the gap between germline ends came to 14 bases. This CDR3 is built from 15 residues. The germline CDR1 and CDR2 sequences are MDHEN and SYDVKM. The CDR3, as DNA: TGTGCCAGCAGTTTACCGCAGGGGCAGGTCGGGGAGCTGTTTTTT. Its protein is CASSLPQGQVGELFF.

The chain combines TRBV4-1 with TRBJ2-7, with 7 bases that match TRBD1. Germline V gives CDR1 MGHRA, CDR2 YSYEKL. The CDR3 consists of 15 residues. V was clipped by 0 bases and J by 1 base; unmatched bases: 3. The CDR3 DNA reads TGCGCCAGCAGCCAAGAAGGGGGCAGGTCCTACGAGCAGTACTTC. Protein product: CASSQEGGRSYEQYF.

The CDR3 reads CASSAAGDTRSIQYF. DNA for the CDR3: TGTGCCAGCAGTGCCGCCGGCGACACCCGAAGCATTCAGTACTTC. The chain combines TRBV6-1 with TRBJ2-4; D uncertain. The CDR3 contains 15 residues. Germline CDR1 and CDR2: MNHNS and SASEGT. V gave up 4 bases and J gave up 9 bases, with 19 bases separating them.